This entry features one TCR beta chain sequence. The data derive from a study of PD-L1 blockade in urothelial cancer. Study summary: Each blood sample yielded a median of 141,255 T cells.

V dropped 1 base and J dropped 3 bases, with 8 bases sitting between them. Germline CDR1 MRHNA, CDR2 SNTAGT. The CDR3 extends over 14 amino acids. Urothelial carcinoma in patients was locally advanced or metastatic. Method: immunoSEQ multiplex PCR; TCRdb's copy keeps in-frame clones and lacks some. The repertoire holds approximately 46,000 clones, with roughly nine tenths as singletons. This rearrangement joins TRBV6-4 to TRBJ2-3, with D possibly matching TRBD2 (5 bases). The source of this sequence is a man aged 55 to 70 with urothelial cancer. Sequences were derived from PBMCs, sampled around atezolizumab (anti-PD-L1) treatment. CDR3 residues: CASSDFGRTDTQYF. In nucleotides, the CDR3 is TGTGCCAGCAGTGACTTTGGGAGAACAGATACGCAGTATTTT.